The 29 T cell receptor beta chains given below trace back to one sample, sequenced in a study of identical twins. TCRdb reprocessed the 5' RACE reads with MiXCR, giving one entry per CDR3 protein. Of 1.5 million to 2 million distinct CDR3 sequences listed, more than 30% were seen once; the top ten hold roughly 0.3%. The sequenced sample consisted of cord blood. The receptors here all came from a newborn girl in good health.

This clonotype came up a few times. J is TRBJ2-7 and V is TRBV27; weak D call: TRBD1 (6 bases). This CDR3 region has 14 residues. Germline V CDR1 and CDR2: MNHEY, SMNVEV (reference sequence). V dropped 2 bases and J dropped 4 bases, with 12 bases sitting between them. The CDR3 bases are TGTGCCAGCAGTTTAGGGGACACCACGTACGAGCAGTACTTC. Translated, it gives CASSLGDTTYEQYF.

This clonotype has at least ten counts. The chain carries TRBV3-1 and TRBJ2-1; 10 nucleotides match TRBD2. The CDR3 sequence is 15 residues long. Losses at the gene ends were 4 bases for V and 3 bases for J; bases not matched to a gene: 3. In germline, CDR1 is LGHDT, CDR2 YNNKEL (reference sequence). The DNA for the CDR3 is TGTGCCAGCAGCCGTAGCGGGGGGTTCTACAATGAGCAGTTCTTC. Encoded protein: CASSRSGGFYNEQFF.

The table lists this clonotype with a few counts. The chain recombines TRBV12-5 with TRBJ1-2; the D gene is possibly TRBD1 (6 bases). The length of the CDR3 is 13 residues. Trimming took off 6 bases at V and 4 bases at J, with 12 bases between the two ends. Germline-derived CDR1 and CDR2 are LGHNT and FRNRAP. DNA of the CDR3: TGTGCTAGTGGACGGGACATCCTCTATGGCTACACCTTC. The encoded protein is CASGRDILYGYTF.

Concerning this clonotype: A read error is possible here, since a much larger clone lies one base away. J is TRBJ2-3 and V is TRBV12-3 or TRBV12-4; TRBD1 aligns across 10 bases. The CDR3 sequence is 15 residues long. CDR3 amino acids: CASSSRDRGPDAQYF. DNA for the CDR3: TGTGCCAGCAGTTCCCGGGACAGGGGACCAGATGCGCAGTATTTT.

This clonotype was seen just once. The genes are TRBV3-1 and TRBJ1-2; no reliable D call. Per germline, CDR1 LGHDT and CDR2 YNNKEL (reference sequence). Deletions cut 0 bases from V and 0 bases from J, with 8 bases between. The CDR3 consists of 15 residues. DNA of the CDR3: TGTGCCAGCAGCCAAGAGAGGCCAGCTAACTATGGCTACACCTTC. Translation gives CASSQERPANYGYTF.

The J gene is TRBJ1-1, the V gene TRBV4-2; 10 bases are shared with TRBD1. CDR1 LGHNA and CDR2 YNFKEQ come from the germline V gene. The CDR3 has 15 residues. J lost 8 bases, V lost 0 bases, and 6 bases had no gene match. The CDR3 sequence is CASSQDYDRGREAFF. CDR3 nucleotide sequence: TGTGCCAGCAGCCAAGATTATGACAGGGGGCGCGAAGCTTTCTTT.

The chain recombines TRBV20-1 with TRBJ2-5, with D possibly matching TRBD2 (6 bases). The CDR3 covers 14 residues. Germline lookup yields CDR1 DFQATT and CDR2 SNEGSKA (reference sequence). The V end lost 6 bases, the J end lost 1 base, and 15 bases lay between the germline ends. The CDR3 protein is CSARQVAVQETQYF. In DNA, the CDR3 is TGCAGTGCCCGTCAGGTAGCGGTCCAAGAGACCCAGTACTTC.

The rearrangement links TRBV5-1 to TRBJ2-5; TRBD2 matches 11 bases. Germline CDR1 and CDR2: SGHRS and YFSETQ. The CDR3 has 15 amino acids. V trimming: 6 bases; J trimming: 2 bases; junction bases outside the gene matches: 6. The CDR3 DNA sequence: TGCGCCAGCACCGCGACTAGCGGGGTTCAAGAGACCCAGTACTTC. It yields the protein CASTATSGVQETQYF.

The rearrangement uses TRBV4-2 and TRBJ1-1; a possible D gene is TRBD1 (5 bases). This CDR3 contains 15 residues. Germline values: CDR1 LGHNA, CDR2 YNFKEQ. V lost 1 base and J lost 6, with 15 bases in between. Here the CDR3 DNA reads TGTGCCAGCAGCCAAGCCCCCTCAGGGCGCCCTGAAGCTTTCTTT. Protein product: CASSQAPSGRPEAFF.

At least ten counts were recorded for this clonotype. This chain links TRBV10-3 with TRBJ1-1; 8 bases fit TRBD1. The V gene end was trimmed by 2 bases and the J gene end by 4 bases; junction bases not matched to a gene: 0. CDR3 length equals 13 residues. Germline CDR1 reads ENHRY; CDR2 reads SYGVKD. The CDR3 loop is CAISETGGTEAFF. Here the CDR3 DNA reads TGTGCCATCAGTGAGACAGGGGGCACTGAAGCTTTCTTT.

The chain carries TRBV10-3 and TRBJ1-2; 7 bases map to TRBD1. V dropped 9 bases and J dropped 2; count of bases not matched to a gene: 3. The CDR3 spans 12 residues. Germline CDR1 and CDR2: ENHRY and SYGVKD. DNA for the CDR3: TGTGCCATTCCGGACAGGAACTATGGCTACACCTTC. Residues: CAIPDRNYGYTF.

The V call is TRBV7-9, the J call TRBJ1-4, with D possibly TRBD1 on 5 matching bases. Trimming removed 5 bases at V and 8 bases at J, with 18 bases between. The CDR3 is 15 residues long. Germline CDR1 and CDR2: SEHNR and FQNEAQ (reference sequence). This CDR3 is CASSPGQGREEKLFF. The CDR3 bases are TGTGCCAGCAGCCCAGGCCAGGGACGGGAAGAAAAACTGTTTTTT. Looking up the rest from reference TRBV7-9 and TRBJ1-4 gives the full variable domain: DTGVSQNPRHKITKRGQNVTFRCDPISEHNRLYWYRQTLGQGPEFLTYFQNEAQLEKSRLLSDRFSAERPKGSFSTLEIQRTEQGDSAMYLCASSPGQGREEKLFFGSGTQLSVL.

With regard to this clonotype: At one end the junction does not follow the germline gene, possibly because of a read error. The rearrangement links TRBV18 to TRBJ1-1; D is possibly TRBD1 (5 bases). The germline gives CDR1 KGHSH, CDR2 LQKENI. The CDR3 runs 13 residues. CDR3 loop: CASSPGGGTEASF. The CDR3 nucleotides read TGTGCCAGCTCACCTGGGGGGGGTACTGAAGCTTCCTTT.

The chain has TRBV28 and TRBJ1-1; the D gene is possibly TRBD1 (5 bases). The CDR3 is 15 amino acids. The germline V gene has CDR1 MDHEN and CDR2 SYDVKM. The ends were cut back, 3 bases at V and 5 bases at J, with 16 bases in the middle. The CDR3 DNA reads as TGTGCCAGCAGTTTGCTGACAGCGGGTGAGACTGAAGCTTTCTTT. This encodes CASSLLTAGETEAFF.

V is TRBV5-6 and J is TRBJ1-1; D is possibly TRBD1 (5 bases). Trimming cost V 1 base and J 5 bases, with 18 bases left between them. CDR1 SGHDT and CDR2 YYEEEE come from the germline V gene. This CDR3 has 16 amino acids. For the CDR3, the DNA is TGTGCCAGCAGCTTGCAAGGTTTCCTTACAGGAACTGAAGCTTTCTTT. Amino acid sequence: CASSLQGFLTGTEAFF.

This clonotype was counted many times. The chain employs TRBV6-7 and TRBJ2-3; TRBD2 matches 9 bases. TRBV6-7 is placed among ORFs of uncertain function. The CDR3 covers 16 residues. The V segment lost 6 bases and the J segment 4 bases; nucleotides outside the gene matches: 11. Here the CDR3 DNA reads TGTGCCAGCAGCCACTATAGCGGGAGAGTCGCAGATACGCAGTATTTT. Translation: CASSHYSGRVADTQYF.

The DNA for the CDR3 is TGTGCCAGCAGCTTAGTCGGGGGGGTGACAGATACGCAGTATTTT. Encoded protein: CASSLVGGVTDTQYF. The chain recombines TRBV7-2 with TRBJ2-3; 8 bases match TRBD2. The CDR3 totals 15 residues. J gave up 3 bases and V 1 base, and 3 bases lay outside the gene matches. Germline V CDR1 and CDR2: SGHTA, FQGNSA.

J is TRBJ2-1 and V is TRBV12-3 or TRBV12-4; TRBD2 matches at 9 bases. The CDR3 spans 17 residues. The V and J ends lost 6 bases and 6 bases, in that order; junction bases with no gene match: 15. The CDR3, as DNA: TGTGCCAGCAGCCTTGAACAATCGGGACTAGCCGTCAATGAGCAGTTCTTC. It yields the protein CASSLEQSGLAVNEQFF.

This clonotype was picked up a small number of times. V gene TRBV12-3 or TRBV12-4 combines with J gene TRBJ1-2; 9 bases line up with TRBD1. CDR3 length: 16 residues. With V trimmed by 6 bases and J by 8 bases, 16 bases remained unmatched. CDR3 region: CASSETGTGFVGGYTF. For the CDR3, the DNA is TGTGCCAGCAGCGAGACCGGGACAGGGTTTGTGGGGGGCTACACCTTC.

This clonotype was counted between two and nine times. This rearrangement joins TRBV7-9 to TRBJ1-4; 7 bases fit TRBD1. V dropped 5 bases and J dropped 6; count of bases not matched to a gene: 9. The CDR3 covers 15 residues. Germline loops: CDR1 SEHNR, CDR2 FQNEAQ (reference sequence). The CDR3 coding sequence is TGTGCCAGCAGCATCCCGACAGGGATATATGAAAAACTGTTTTTT. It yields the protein CASSIPTGIYEKLFF.

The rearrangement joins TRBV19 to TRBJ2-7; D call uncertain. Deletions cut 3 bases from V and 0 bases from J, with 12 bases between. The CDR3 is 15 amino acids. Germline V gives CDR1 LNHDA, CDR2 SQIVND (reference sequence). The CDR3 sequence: CASSMGFLSSYEQYF. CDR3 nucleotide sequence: TGTGCCAGTAGTATGGGATTCCTTAGCTCCTACGAGCAGTACTTC.

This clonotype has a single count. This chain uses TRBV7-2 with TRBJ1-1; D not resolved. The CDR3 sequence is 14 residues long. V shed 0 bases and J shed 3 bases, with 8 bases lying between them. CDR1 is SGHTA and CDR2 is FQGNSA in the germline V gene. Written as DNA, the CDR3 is TGTGCCAGCAGCTTAGCCGGGTCGGACACTGAAGCTTTCTTT. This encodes CASSLAGSDTEAFF. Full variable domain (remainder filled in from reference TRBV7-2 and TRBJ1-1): GAGVSQSPSNKVTEKGKDVELRCDPISGHTALYWYRQSLGQGLEFLIYFQGNSAPDKSGLPSDRFSAERTGGSVSTLTIQRTQQEDSAVYLCASSLAGSDTEAFFGQGTRLTVV.

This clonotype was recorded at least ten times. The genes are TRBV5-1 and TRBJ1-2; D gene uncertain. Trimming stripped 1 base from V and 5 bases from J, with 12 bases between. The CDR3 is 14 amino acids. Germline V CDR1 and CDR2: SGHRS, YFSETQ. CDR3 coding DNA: TGCGCCAGCAGCTTGAATGGGGAGTTTTATGGCTACACCTTC. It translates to CASSLNGEFYGYTF.

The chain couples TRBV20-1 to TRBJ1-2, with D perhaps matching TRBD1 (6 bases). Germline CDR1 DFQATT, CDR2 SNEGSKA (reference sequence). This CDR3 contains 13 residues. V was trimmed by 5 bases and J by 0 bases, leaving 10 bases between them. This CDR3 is CSAVQGTNYGYTF. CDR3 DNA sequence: TGCAGTGCTGTACAGGGAACTAACTATGGCTACACCTTC.

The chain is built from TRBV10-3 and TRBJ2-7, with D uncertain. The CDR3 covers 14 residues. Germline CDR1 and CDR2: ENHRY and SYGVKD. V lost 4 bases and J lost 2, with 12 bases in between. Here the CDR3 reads CAISGPSPTYEQYF. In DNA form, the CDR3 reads TGTGCCATCAGTGGCCCTAGTCCCACCTACGAGCAGTACTTC.

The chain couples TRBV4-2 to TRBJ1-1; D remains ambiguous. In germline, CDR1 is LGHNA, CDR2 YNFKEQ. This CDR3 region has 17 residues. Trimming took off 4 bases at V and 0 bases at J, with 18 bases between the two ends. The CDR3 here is CASSPLEVWGMNTEAFF. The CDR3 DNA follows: TGTGCCAGCAGCCCCCTAGAGGTTTGGGGAATGAACACTGAAGCTTTCTTT.

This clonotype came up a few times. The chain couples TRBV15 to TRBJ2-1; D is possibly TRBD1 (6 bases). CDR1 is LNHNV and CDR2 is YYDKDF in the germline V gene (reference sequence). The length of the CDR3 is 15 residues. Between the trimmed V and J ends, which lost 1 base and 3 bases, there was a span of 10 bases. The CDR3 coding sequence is TGTGCCACCAGCAGAGGACAGGTTGGCTACAATGAGCAGTTCTTC. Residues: CATSRGQVGYNEQFF.

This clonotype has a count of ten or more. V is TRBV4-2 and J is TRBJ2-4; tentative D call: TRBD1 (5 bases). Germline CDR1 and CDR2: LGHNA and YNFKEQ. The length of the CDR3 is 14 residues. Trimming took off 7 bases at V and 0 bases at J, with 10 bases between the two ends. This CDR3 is CASNSTVAKNIQYF. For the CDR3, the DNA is TGTGCCAGCAACTCGACAGTAGCCAAAAACATTCAGTACTTC.

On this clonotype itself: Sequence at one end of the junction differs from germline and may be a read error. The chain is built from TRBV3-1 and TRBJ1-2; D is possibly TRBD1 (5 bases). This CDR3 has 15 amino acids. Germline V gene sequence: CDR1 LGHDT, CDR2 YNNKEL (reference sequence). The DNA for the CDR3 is TGTGCCTGCAGCCAAGATGGGCGGGGCGGCTATGGCTACACCTTC. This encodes CACSQDGRGGYGYTF.